The present T cell receptor beta chain was sequenced within a study of T cell repertoires and HLA-DP antigens (dated by TCRdb to 2016 to 2019). General notes on the study: An in vitro model of CD4+ T cell alloreactivity against allogeneic HLA-DP presented by transduced HeLa cells was used in the study. The two alloantigens modelled structurally similar versus dissimilar alloantigens, differing from self at one and about 11 peptide-binding groove amino acids, respectively. The three donors were two male and one female, with ages ranging from the 18-to-29 to the 60-to-69 age band. On average, approximately 200 ng of DNA went in for sorted CD137+CD4+ samples, versus roughly 1,300 ng for pre-culture CD4+ samples. Summary of the overall study and its limitations: Clonality of sorted CD137+ cells was similar against both alloantigens (about 0.39) and much higher than in pre-culture samples (roughly 0.04). Naive and memory CD4+ repertoires were not analysed separately. An average cumulative frequency of roughly 39% against one allele and 50.6% against the other was found for clones undetected before culture. The study was limited by having just three donors, by relying on a non-physiological HeLa antigen-presenting system, and by using total CD4+ cells as responders.

Details on this clone: No antigen is known for it. No much larger clonotype is one base removed from it; base qualities were not supplied.

V sheds 3 bases and J sheds 2 bases, leaving 8 bases between their ends. The CDR3 sequence holds 13 residues, the cysteine and phenylalanine included. Solely the CDR3 DNA is kept, with 39 bases framed from the first base. Looking up the germline V gene yields CDR1 SQVTM and CDR2 ANQGSEA. TCRB CDR3 regions were amplified with the immunoSEQ multiplex PCR using forward primers for 54 TRBV segments and reverse primers for 13 TRBJ segments. Deep resolution, with a target of 200,000 T cell genomes, was applied to the sequencing of pre-culture CD4+ samples. Sequencing of the amplicons on an Illumina HiSeq System generated 87 bp reads spanning the CDR3. The study's processing was this. PCR and sequencing errors in the reads were corrected, and CDR3 regions were defined by aligning to IMGT reference sequences. Synthetic template pools were used to estimate template counts and unique rearrangement counts. Clonality was computed as 1 minus Pielou's evenness. The Daley-Smith estimator was used to estimate richness. Repertoire overlap was measured with Morisita's index. Clones present in cultured samples but not detected in the pre-culture repertoire of the same donor were defined as low-abundance clones. The source is immuneACCESS, and TCRdb retained only in-frame sequences with V and J called. Part of the clones is not carried over; for the studies checked, unresolved V genes explain less than half of this, and the remainder is unexplained. The V and J calls and clone size were taken over from that table, and D and trimming were inferred from the DNA. In all, the sample holds more than 90,000 clones, and more than 85% of those were seen once. The ten biggest clones cover about 0.27% of the sample.

Untouched CD4+ T cells were isolated from Ficoll-separated PBMC by magnetic bead negative selection, reaching an average purity of about 98%. Magnetic beads were used to isolate untouched CD4+ T cells from Ficoll-separated PBMC, giving 95% to 98% purity with negligible CD8+ contamination. Peripheral blood mononuclear cells came from the buffy coats of a few healthy blood donors, who served as the study's donors. Each of the three donors was CMV seronegative. Genomic DNA was extracted with the DNeasy Blood & Tissue Kit. TCRB sequencing was performed on genomic DNA from sorted CD137+CD4+ cells and pre-culture CD4+ baseline samples from each subject.

The sequence was obtained from a woman aged 18-29 years in good health and CMV-seronegative. Input material: CD4+ T cells from PBMCs. Rearrangement joined TRBV29-1 to TRBJ2-1; perhaps TRBD1 is the D gene, with 5 bases matching. The DNA is TGCAGCGTTGACTACAGGCCCTACAATGAGCAGTTCTTC. This yields the protein CSVDYRPYNEQFF.